Listed below are T cell receptor beta chains from one sample, sequenced in a study of PD-1 blockade in classical Hodgkin lymphoma. Here immunoSEQ multiplex PCR was the method, and the copy in TCRdb shows in-frame clones only, minus some. Counted here are about 26,000 clones, approximately 67% occurring once; the ten biggest clones make up approximately 12%. The source material was peripheral blood mononuclear cells (PBMCs), sampled before the second cycle of nivolumab. These receptors originate from a human donor with classical Hodgkin lymphoma. The CDR3 runs from the conserved cysteine through the conserved F or W. D genes are given only for firm matches. Clone size appears in some rows only: once, few, many, or a class for an expanded clone.

J	size	V	D	DNA	CDR3
TRBJ2-5	.	TRBV28	.	TGTGCCAGCAGTTTATATCGGGAGACCCAGTACTTC	CASSLYRETQYF
TRBJ2-3	.	TRBV11-3	.	TGTGCCAGCAGCCGTGGGGAAAGCACAGATACGCAGTATTTT	CASSRGESTDTQYF
TRBJ1-6	once	TRBV10-3	TRBD1	TGTGCCGTGAGCGGGACAGGGGATAATTCACCCCTCCACTTT	CAVSGTGDNSPLHF
TRBJ2-1	.	TRBV2	TRBD2	TGTGCCAGCAGTGGCCCCTGGGCGGGAGCCGCCTACAATGAGCAGTTCTTC	CASSGPWAGAAYNEQFF
TRBJ2-7	.	TRBV25-1	TRBD2	TGTGCCAGCAGCGAGACTAGCCGCGAAGGGTACGAGCAGTACTTC	CASSETSREGYEQYF
TRBJ1-2	.	TRBV7-9	.	TGTGCCAGCAGCTTAGCTCCGGCCCCGAGCTACACCTTC	CASSLAPAPSYTF
TRBJ2-1	.	TRBV18	.	TGTGCCAGCTCACCAGGGAATGAGCAGTTCTTC	CASSPGNEQFF
TRBJ2-2	.	TRBV30	.	TGTGCCTGGAGTCCCCGGGCCACCGGGGAGCTGTTTTTT	CAWSPRATGELFF
TRBJ2-7	.	TRBV7-2	TRBD2	TGTGCCAGCAGCCCCGGGAGGGGCTCCTCCTACGAGCAGTACTTC	CASSPGRGSSYEQYF
TRBJ2-7	.	TRBV28	.	TGTGCCAGCAGTCCCCTCACCCTCTCCTACGAGCAGTACTTC	CASSPLTLSYEQYF
TRBJ2-4	.	TRBV28	.	TGTGCCAGCAGTCCCTCAGGGAATCTGGCAAACATTCAGTACTTC	CASSPSGNLANIQYF
TRBJ1-2	.	TRBV7-9	TRBD1	TGTGCCAGCAGCTTAACCGACAGGGAAGGTGGCTACACCTTC	CASSLTDREGGYTF
TRBJ2-7	.	TRBV19	TRBD2	TGTGCCAGTAGAGCGGGACTTGGCAGCTCCTACGAGCAGTACTTC	CASRAGLGSSYEQYF
TRBJ1-2	medium-sized	TRBV30	.	TGTGCCTGGAGTGTACGGGATCCGGGTTCGGATGGCTACACCTTC	CAWSVRDPGSDGYTF
TRBJ1-1	.	TRBV18	.	TGTGCCAGCGCTTCTAGGGGTGGAAACACTGAAGCTTTCTTT	CASASRGGNTEAFF
TRBJ2-7	.	TRBV4-3	.	TGCGCCAGCAGCCAAGAAACCAGGGCCCCCCCCCACGAGCAGTACTTC	CASSQETRAPPHEQYF
TRBJ1-4	few	TRBV6-5	TRBD1	TGTGCCAGCAGTCCGTGGACAGGGCGGGGTGAAAAACTGTTTTTT	CASSPWTGRGEKLFF
TRBJ2-3	.	TRBV9	TRBD2	TGTGCCAGCGCATCCGGGACTAGCGGGCTGAAACGCACAGATACGCAGTATTTT	CASASGTSGLKRTDTQYF
TRBJ2-2	.	TRBV28	.	TGTGCCAGCAGTTTATGGGGGGACACCGGGGAGCTGTTTTTT	CASSLWGDTGELFF
TRBJ2-7	medium-sized	TRBV7-2	.	TGTGCCAGCAGTCAAAAACAGGGTTCCTACGAGCAGTACTTC	CASSQKQGSYEQYF
TRBJ2-3	few	TRBV10-2	.	TGCGCCAGCAGTGAGTTGGGGCAAGATACGCAGTATTTT	CASSELGQDTQYF
TRBJ2-7	.	TRBV6-5	.	TGTGCCAGCAGCCTTGAGGGAGGCGGCTACGAGCAGTACTTC	CASSLEGGGYEQYF
TRBJ2-7	.	TRBV12-5	.	TGTGCTAGTGGTTTGGTCTACGAGCAGTACTTC	CASGLVYEQYF
TRBJ1-1	few	TRBV6-6	.	TGTGCCAGCACCTACGAGATCGACACTGAAGCTTTCTTT	CASTYEIDTEAFF
TRBJ2-3	.	TRBV7-2	TRBD2	TGTGCCAGCAGCTCCCGGCTAGCGGGGGAAACTAGCACAGATACGCAGTATTTT	CASSSRLAGETSTDTQYF
TRBJ2-7	.	TRBV30	.	TGTGCCTGGAGTTCCGGGACTGCGTCCTACGAGCAGTACTTC	CAWSSGTASYEQYF